This TCR beta chain was retrieved from a study of cytomegalovirus exposure and HLA in healthy donors. CDR3 length equals 15 residues. Germline-derived CDR1 and CDR2 are LNHDA and SQIVND (reference sequence). V shed 3 bases and J 2 bases; nucleotides not matched to a gene: 3. Primers included in the PCR were 60 Vbeta and 13 Jbeta primers. Only in-frame clones appear in the TCRdb table, and some are missing; sequencing was by immunoSEQ multiplex PCR. The data show about 140,000 clones, with roughly four fifths seen just once and 2% held by the top ten. The sample taken for sequencing was PBMCs. The chain recombines TRBV19 with TRBJ2-5, with 10 positions matching TRBD1. The origin of this receptor is a man aged 30-40 years in good health and CMV-seronegative. The CDR3 reads CASSIGQGVQETQYF. CDR3 coding DNA: TGTGCCAGTAGTATTGGACAGGGGGTGCAAGAGACCCAGTACTTC.